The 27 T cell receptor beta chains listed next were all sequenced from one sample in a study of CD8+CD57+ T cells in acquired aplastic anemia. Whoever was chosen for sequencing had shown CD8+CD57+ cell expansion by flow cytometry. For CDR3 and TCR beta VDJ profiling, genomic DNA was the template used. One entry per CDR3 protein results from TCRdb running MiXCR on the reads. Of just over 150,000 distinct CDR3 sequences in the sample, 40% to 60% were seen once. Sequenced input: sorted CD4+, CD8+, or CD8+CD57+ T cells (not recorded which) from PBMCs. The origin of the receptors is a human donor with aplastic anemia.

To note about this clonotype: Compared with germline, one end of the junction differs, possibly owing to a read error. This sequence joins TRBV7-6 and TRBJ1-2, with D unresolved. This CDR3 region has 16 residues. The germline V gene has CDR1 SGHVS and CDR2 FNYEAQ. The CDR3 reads CTSSLEAGFGDYGYTF. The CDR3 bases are TGTACCAGCAGCTTGGAGGCGGGATTTGGAGACTATGGCTACACCTTC.

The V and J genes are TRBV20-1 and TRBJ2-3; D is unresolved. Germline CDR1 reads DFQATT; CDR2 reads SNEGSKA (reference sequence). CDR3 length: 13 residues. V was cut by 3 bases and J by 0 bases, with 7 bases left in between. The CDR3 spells CSARAASTDTQYF. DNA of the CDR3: TGCAGTGCTAGGGCAGCTAGCACAGATACGCAGTATTTT.

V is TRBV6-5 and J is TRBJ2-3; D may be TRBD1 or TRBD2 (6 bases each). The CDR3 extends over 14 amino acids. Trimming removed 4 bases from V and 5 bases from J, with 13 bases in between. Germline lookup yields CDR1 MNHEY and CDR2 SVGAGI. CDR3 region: CASSSRGAIDTQYF. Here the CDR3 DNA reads TGTGCCAGCAGTTCTAGGGGGGCCATAGATACGCAGTATTTT.

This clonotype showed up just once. Written as DNA, the CDR3 is TGTGCCAGCAGCTTCCTAGCGGGAGTCCCCCATGAGCAGTTCTTC. Protein sequence: CASSFLAGVPHEQFF. The V gene is TRBV5-6, the J gene TRBJ2-1; 10 bases are a match to TRBD2. This CDR3 has 15 residues. Germline trimming cut 2 bases from V and 8 bases from J; bases unmatched to any gene: 7. Germline V CDR1 and CDR2: SGHDT, YYEEEE.

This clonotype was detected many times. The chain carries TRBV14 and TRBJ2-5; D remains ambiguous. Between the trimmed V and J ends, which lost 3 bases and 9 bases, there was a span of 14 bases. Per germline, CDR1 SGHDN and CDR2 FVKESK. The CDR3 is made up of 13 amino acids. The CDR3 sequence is CASSQVLGGAQYF. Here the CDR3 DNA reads TGTGCCAGCAGCCAGGTTCTGGGTGGGGCCCAGTACTTC.

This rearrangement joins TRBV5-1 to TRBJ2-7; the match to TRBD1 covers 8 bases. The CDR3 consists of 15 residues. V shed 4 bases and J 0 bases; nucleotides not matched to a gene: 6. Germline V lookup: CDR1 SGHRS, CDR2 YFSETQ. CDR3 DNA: TGCGCCAGCAGCGACAGGGACAGGAGCTCCTACGAGCAGTACTTC. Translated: CASSDRDRSSYEQYF.

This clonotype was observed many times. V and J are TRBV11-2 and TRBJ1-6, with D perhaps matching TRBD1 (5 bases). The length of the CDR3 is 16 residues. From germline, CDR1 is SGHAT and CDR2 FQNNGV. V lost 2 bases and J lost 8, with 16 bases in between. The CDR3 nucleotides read TGTGCCAGCAGCTTATTTACAGGCGGGTCGGATTCACCCCTCCACTTT. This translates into CASSLFTGGSDSPLHF.

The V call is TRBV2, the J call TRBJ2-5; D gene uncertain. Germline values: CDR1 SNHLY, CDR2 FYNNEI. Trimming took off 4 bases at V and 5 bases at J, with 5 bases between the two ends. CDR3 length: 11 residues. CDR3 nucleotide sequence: TGTGCCAGCAGTGTGAAGGAGACCCAGTACTTC. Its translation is CASSVKETQYF.

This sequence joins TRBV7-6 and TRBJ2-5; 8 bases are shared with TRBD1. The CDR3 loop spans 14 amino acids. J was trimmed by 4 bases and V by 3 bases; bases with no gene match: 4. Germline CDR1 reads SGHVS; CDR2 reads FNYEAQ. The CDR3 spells CASSFEDRGETQYF. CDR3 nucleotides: TGTGCCAGCAGCTTTGAAGACAGGGGAGAGACCCAGTACTTC. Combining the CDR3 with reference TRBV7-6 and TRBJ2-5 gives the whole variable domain GAGVSQSPRYKVTKRGQDVALRCDPISGHVSLYWYRQALGQGPEFLTYFNYEAQQDKSGLPNDRFSAERPEGSISTLTIQRTEQRDSAMYRCASSFEDRGETQYFGPGTRLLVL.

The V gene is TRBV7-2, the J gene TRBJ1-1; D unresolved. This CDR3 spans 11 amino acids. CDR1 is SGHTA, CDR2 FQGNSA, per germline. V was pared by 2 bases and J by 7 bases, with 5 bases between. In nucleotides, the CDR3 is TGTGCCAGCAGCTTAAACGGTGAAGCTTTCTTT. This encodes CASSLNGEAFF.

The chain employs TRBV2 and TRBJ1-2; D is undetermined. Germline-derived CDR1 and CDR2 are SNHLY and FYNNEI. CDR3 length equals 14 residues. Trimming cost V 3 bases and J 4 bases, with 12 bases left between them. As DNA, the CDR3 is TGTGCCAGCAGTGAGTGGAGGGAACGCTATGGCTACACCTTC. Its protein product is CASSEWRERYGYTF.

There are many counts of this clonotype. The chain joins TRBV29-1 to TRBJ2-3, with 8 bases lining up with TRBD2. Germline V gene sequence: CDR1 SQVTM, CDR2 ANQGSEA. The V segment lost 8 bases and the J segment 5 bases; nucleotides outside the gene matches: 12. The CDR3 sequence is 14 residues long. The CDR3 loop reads CSSPGAGEGDTQYF. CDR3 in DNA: TGCAGCTCCCCAGGAGCGGGAGAGGGAGATACGCAGTATTTT.

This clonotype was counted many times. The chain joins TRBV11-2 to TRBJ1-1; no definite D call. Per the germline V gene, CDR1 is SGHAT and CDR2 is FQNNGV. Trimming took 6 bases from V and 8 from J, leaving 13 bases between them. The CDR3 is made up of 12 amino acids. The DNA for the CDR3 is TGTGCCAGCAGTTCAGGTGGGCGGGAAGCTTTCTTT. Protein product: CASSSGGREAFF.

CDR3 sequence: CATTEDRGPGGYTF. CDR3 coding DNA: TGTGCCACCACAGAAGACAGGGGACCGGGGGGCTACACCTTC. V is TRBV10-3 and J is TRBJ1-2; 8 positions match TRBD1. Germline CDR1 and CDR2: ENHRY and SYGVKD. The CDR3 has 14 amino acids. The J segment lost 8 bases and the V segment lost 10 bases, leaving 15 bases of the junction unmatched.

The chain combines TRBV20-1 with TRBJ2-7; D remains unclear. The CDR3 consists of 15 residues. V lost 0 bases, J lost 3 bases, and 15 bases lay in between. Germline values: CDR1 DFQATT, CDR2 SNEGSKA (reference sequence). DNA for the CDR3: TGCAGTGCTAGAGATGGGTCTGGGAATTTCTACGAGCAGTACTTC. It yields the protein CSARDGSGNFYEQYF.

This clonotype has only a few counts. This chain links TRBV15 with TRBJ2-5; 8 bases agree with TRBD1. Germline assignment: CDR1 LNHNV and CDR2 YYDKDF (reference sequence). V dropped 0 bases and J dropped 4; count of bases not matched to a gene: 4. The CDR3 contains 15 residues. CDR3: CATSRDKQGGETQYF. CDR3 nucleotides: TGTGCCACCAGCAGAGACAAACAGGGGGGAGAGACCCAGTACTTC. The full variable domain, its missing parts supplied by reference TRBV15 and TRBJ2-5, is DAMVIQNPRYQVTQFGKPVTLSCSQTLNHNVMYWYQQKSSQAPKLLFHYYDKDFNNEADTPDNFQSRRPNTSFCFLDIRSPGLGDTAMYLCATSRDKQGGETQYFGPGTRLLVL.

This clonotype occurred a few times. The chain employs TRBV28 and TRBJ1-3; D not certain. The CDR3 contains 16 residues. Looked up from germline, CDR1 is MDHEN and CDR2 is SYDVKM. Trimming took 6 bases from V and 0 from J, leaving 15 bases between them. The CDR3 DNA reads TGTGCCAGCAGCCCTCAGGACGGAAACTCTGGAAACACCATATATTTT. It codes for CASSPQDGNSGNTIYF.

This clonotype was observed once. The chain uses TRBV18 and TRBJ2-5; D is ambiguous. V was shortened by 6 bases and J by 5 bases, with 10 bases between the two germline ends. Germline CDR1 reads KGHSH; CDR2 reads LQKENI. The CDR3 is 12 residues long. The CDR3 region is CASSRKGETQYF. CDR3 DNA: TGTGCCAGCTCCCGCAAAGGGGAGACCCAGTACTTC.

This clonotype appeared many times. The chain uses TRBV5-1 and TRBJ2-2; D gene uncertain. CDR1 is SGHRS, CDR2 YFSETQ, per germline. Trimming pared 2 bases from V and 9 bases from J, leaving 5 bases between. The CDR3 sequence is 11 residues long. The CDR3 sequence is CASSLGWELFF. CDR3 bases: TGCGCCAGCAGCTTAGGCTGGGAGCTGTTTTTT.

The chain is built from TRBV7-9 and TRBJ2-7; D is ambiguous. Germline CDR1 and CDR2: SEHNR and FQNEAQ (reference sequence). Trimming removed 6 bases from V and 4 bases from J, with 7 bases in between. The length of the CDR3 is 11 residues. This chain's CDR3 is CASSPVYEQYF. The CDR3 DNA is TGTGCCAGCAGTCCCGTGTACGAGCAGTACTTC. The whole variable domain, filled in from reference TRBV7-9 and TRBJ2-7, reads DTGVSQNPRHKITKRGQNVTFRCDPISEHNRLYWYRQTLGQGPEFLTYFQNEAQLEKSRLLSDRFSAERPKGSFSTLEIQRTEQGDSAMYLCASSPVYEQYFGPGTRLTVT.

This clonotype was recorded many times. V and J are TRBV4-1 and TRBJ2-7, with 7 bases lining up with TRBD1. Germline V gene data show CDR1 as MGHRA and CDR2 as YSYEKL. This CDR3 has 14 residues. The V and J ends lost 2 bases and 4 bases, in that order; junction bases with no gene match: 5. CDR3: CASSQSTGWYEQYF. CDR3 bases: TGCGCCAGCAGCCAATCGACAGGGTGGTACGAGCAGTACTTC.

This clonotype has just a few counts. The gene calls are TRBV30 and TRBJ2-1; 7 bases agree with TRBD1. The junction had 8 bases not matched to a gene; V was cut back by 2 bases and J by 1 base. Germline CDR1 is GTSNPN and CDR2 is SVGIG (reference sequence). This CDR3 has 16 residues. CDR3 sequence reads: CAWSHRTGSSYNEQFF. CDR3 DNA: TGTGCCTGGAGTCACCGGACAGGAAGTTCCTACAATGAGCAGTTCTTC.

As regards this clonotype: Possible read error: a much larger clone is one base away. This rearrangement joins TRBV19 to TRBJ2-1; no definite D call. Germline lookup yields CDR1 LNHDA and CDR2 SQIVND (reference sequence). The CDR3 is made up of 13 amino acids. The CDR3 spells CASSIVYYSEQFF. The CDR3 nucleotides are TGTGCCAGTAGTATCGTCTACTACAGTGAGCAGTTCTTC.

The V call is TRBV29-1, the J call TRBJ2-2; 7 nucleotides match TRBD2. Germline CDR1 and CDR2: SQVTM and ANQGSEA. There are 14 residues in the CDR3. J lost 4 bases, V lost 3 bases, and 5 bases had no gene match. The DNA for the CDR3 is TGCAGCGTTGATGGGGAGGGGACCACCGGGGAGCTGTTTTTT. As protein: CSVDGEGTTGELFF.

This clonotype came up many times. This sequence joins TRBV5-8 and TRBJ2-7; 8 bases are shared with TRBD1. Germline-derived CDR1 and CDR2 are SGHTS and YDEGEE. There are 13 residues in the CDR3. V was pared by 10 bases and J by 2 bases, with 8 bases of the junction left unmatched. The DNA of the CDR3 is TGTGCCGGCGGGACAGGACAGCCCTACGAGCAGTACTTC. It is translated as CAGGTGQPYEQYF.

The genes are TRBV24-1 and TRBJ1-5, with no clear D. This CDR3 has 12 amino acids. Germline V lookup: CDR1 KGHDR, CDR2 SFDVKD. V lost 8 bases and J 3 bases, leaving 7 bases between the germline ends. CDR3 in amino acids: CATTGTNQPQHF. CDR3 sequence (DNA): TGTGCCACCACCGGCACCAATCAGCCCCAGCATTTT.

The DNA of the CDR3 is TGTGCCAGCAGTGATCAGTGGCCTTTAGGTGAAAAACTGTTTTTT. Its translation: CASSDQWPLGEKLFF. V is TRBV6-1 and J is TRBJ1-4; D is ambiguous. V was shortened by 3 bases and J by 7 bases, with 15 bases between the two germline ends. The V gene's germline CDR1 is MNHNS and CDR2 SASEGT. This CDR3 comprises 15 residues.